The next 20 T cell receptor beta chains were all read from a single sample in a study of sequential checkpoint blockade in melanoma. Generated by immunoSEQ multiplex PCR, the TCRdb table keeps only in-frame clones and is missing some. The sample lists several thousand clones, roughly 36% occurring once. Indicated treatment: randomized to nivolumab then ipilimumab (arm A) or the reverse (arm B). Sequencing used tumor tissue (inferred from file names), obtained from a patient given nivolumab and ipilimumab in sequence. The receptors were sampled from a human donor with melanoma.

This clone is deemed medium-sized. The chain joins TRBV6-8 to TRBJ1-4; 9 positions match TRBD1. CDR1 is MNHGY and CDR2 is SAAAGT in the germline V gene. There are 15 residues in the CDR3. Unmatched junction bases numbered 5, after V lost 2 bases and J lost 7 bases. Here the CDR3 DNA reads TGTGCCAGCAGTTACCGACAGGGGGTTACTGAAAAACTGTTTTTT. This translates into CASSYRQGVTEKLFF.

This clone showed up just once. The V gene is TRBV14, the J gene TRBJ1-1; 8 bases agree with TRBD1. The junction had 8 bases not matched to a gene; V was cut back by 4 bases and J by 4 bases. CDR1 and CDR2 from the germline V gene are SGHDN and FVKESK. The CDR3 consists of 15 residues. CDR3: CASSPEAGGITEAFF. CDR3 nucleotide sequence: TGTGCCAGCAGCCCTGAGGCAGGGGGCATCACTGAAGCTTTCTTT.

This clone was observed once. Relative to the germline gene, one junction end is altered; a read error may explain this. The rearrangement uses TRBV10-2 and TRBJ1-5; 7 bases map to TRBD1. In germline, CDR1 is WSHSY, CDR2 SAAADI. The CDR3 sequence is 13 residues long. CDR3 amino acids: CVSSATGNQPQHF. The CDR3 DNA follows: TGCGTCAGCAGTGCGACAGGGAATCAGCCCCAGCATTTT.

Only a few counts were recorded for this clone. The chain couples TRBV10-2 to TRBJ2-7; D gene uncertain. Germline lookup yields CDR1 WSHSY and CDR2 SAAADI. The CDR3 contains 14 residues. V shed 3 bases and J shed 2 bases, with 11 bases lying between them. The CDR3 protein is CASSDALAPYEQYF. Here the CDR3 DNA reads TGCGCCAGCAGTGATGCCTTGGCCCCCTACGAGCAGTACTTC.

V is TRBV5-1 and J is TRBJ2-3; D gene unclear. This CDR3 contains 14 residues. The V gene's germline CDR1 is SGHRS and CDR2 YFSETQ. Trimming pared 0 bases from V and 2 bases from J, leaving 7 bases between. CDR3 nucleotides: TGCGCCAGCAGCTTGGGACGCTACACAGATACGCAGTATTTT. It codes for CASSLGRYTDTQYF. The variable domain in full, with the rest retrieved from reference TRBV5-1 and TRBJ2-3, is KAGVTQTPRYLIKTRGQQVTLSCSPISGHRSVSWYQQTPGQGLQFLFEYFSETQRNKGNFPGRFSGRQFSNSRSEMNVSTLELGDSALYLCASSLGRYTDTQYFGPGTRLTVL.

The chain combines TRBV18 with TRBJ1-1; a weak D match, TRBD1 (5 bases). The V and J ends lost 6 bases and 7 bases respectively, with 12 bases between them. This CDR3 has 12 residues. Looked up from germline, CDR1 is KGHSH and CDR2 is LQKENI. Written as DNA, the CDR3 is TGTGCCAGCTCCCAGAGGCAGGGTGAAGCTTTCTTT. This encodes CASSQRQGEAFF. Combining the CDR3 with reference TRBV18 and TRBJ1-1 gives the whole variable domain NAGVMQNPRHLVRRRGQEARLRCSPMKGHSHVYWYRQLPEEGLKFMVYLQKENIIDESGMPKERFSAEFPKEGPSILRIQQVVRGDSAAYFCASSQRQGEAFFGQGTRLTVV.

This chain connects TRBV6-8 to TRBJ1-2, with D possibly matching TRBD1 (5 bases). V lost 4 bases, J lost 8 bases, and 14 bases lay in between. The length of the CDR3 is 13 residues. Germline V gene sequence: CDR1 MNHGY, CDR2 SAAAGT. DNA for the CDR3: TGTGCCAGCAGTTCACGGGACGCGGGGGGCTACACCTTC. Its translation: CASSSRDAGGYTF.

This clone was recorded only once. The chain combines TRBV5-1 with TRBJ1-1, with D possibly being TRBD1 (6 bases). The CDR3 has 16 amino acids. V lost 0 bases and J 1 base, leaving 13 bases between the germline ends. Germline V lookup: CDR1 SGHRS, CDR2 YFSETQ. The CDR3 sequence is CASSLEGGRGNTEAFF. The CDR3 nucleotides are TGCGCCAGCAGCTTGGAGGGGGGGCGTGGGAACACTGAAGCTTTCTTT.

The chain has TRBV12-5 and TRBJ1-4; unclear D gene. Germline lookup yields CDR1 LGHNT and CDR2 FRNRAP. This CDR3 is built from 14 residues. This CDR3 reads CASLKSGINEKLFF. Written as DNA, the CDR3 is TGTGCCAGCTTAAAGTCGGGGATCAATGAAAAACTGTTTTTT.

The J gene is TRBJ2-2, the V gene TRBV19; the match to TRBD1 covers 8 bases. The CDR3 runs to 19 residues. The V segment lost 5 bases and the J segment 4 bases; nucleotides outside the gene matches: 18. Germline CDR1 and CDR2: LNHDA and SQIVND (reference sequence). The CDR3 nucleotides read TGTGCCAGTAGTTCCCTCCACCCGGCTGCACAGGGGGGCACCGGGGAGCTGTTTTTT. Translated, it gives CASSSLHPAAQGGTGELFF. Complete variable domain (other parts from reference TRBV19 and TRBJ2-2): DGGITQSPKYLFRKEGQNVTLSCEQNLNHDAMYWYRQDPGQGLRLIYYSQIVNDFQKGDIAEGYSVSREKKESFPLTVTSAQKNPTAFYLCASSSLHPAAQGGTGELFFGEGSRLTVL.

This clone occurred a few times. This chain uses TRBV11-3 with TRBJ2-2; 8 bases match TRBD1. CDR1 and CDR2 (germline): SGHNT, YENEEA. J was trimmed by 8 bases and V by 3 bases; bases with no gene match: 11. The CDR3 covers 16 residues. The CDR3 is CASSLGWDRTPGELFF. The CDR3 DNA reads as TGTGCCAGCAGCTTGGGCTGGGACAGGACCCCAGGGGAGCTGTTTTTT.

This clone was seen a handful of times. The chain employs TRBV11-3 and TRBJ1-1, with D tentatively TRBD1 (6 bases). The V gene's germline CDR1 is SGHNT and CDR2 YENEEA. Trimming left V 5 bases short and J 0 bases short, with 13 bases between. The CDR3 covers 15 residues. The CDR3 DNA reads TGTGCCAGCAGCCCGGGAGGGGGGTTGAACACTGAAGCTTTCTTT. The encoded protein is CASSPGGGLNTEAFF.

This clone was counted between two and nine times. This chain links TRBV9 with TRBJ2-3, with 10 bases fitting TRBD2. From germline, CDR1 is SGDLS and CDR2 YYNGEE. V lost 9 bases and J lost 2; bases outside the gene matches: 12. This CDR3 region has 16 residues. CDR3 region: CAISKREGRNTDTQYF. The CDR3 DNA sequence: TGTGCCATCTCGAAGCGGGAGGGCCGAAACACAGATACGCAGTATTTT.

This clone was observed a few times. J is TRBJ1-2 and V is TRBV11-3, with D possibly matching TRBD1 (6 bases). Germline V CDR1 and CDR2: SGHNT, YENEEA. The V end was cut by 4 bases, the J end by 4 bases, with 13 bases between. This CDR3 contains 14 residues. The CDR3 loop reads CASSSRTEAYGYTF. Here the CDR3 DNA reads TGTGCCAGCAGCTCCAGGACAGAAGCCTATGGCTACACCTTC.

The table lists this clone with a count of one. As DNA, the CDR3 is TGTGCCAGCGACCCCGGGACAGGGAATCAAGGCTACACCTTC. Its translation: CASDPGTGNQGYTF. The J gene is TRBJ1-2, the V gene TRBV18; 9 bases are a match to TRBD1. CDR3 length: 14 residues. V lost 8 bases, J lost 8 bases, and 12 bases stayed unmatched. The germline V gene encodes CDR1 KGHSH and CDR2 LQKENI.

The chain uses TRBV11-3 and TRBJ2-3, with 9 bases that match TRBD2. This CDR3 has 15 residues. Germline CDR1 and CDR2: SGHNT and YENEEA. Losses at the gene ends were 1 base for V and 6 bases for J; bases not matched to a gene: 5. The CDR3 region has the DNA TGTGCCAGCAGCTTAGTTAGCGGGAGTAGGGATACGCAGTATTTT. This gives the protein CASSLVSGSRDTQYF.

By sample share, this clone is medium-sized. CDR3 region: CASSLGGVNTEAFF. The CDR3 region has the DNA TGTGCCAGCAGCTTAGGTGGGGTCAACACTGAAGCTTTCTTT. The chain is built from TRBV11-3 and TRBJ1-1; no clear D. This CDR3 comprises 14 residues. The germline V gene has CDR1 SGHNT and CDR2 YENEEA. Trimming left V 1 base short and J 2 bases short, with 8 bases between. The variable domain in full, completed from reference TRBV11-3 and TRBJ1-1, reads EAGVVQSPRYKIIEKKQPVAFWCNPISGHNTLYWYLQNLGQGPELLIRYENEEAVDDSQLPKDRFSAERLKGVDSTLKIQPAELGDSAVYLCASSLGGVNTEAFFGQGTRLTVV.

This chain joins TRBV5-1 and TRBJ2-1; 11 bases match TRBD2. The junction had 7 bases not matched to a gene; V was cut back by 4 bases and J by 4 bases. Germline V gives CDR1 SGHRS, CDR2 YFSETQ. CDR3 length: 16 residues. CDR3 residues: CASSTTSGVGYNEQFF. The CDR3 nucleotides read TGCGCCAGCAGCACGACTAGCGGGGTCGGATACAATGAGCAGTTCTTC.

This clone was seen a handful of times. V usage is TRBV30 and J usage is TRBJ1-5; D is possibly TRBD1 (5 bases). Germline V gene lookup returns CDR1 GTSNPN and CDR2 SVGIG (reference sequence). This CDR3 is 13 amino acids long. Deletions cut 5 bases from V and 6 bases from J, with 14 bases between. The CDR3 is CAWGAGTAQPQHF. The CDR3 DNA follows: TGTGCCTGGGGGGCAGGGACGGCTCAGCCCCAGCATTTT.

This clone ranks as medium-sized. DNA of the CDR3: TGCGCCAGCAGTCCCGAGGGGGGTACAGAGCAGTACTTC. As protein: CASSPEGGTEQYF. The chain has TRBV23-1 and TRBJ2-7; D may correspond to TRBD1 or TRBD2 (6 bases each). TRBV23-1 has ORF status, its function being uncertain. Trimming removed 4 bases at V and 7 bases at J, with 14 bases between. This CDR3 contains 13 residues.